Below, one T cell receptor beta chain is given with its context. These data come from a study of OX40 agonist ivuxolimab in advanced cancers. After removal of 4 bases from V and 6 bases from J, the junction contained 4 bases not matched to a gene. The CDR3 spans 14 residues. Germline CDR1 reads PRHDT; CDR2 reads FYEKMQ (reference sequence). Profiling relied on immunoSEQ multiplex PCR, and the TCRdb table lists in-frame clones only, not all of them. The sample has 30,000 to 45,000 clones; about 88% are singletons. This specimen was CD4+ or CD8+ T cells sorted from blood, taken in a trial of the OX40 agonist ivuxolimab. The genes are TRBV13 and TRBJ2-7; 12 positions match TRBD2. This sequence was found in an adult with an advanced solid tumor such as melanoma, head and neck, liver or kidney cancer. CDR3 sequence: CASSWASGRAEQYF. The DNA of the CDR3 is TGTGCCAGCAGCTGGGCTAGCGGGAGGGCCGAGCAGTACTTC.